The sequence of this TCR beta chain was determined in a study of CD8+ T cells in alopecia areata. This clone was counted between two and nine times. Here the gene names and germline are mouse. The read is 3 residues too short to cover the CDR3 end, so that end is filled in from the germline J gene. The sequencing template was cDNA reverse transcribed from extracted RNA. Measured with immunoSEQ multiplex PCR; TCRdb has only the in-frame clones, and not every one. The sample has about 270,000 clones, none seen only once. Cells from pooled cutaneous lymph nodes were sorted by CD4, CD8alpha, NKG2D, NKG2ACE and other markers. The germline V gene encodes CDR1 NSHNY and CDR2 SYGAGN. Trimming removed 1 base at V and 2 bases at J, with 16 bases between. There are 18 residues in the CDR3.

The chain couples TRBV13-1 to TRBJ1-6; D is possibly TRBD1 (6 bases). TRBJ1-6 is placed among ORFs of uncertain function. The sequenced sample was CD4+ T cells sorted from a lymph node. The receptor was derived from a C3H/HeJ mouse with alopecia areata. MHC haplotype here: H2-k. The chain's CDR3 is CASSDRGGQGPYNSPLYF. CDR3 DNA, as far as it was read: TGTGCCAGCAGTGATCGGGGGGGGCAGGGCCCCTATAATTCGCCC.